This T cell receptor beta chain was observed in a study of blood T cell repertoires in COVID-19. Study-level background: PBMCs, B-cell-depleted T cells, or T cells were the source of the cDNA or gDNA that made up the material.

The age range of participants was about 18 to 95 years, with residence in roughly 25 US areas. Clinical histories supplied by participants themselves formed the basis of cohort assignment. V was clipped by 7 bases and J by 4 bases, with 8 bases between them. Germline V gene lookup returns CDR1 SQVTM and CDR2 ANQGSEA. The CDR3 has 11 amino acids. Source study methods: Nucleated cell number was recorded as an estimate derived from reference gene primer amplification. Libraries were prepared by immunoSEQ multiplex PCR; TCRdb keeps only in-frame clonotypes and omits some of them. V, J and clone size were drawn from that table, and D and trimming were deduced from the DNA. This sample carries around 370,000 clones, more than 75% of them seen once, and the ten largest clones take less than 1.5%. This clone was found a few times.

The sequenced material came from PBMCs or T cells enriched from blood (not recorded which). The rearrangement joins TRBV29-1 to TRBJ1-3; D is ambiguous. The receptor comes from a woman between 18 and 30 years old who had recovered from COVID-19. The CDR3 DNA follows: TGCAGCGCTTCCCGGGGAAACACCATATATTTT. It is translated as CSASRGNTIYF.